These T cell receptor beta chains were read from a single sample in a study of T-cell memory formation after mild COVID-19. TCRdb reanalysed the 5' RACE reads using MiXCR and keeps one entry per CDR3 protein. The sample gives 140,000 to 150,000 distinct CDR3 sequences, 19% of which show up once; 2% to 2.5% is in the top ten. The sequenced material came from PBMCs or a T cell subset sorted from them (not recorded which). Receptors originate from an adult woman who had mild COVID-19 (a few samples of this study predate the infection). Cell type and time point are not known. Both conserved end residues are part of each CDR3. D genes are given only for firm matches. The size of a clone is reported for some rows only, either as once, few or many, or as a class for expanded clones.

v_call	clone_size	d_call	j_call	cdr3_aa	cdr3_nt
TRBV4-3	.	TRBD2	TRBJ2-1	CASSRSRGRMSGRADNEQFF	TGCGCCAGCAGCCGAAGCAGGGGGCGCATGAGCGGGAGGGCCGACAATGAGCAGTTCTTC
TRBV12-3/TRBV12-4	.	.	TRBJ2-7	CASSFLKPEGEQYF	TGTGCCAGCAGTTTCCTGAAGCCTGAGGGGGAGCAGTACTTC
TRBV5-1	few	.	TRBJ2-3	CASSSRVVTDTQYF	TGCGCCAGCAGCTCAAGGGTAGTTACAGATACGCAGTATTTT
TRBV24-1	few	TRBD2	TRBJ2-5	CATSASGRQETQYF	TGTGCCACCAGCGCTAGCGGGAGGCAAGAGACCCAGTACTTC
TRBV24-1	many	TRBD2	TRBJ2-7	CATSDAGGLAYEQYF	TGTGCCACCAGTGATGCGGGAGGGCTCGCCTACGAGCAGTACTTC
TRBV7-3	.	TRBD1	TRBJ2-2	CASSPDRGHSGELFF	TGTGCCAGCAGCCCGGACAGGGGGCATAGCGGGGAGCTGTTTTTT
TRBV6-5	few	.	TRBJ1-1	CASSSPGGRNTEAFF	TGTGCCAGCAGTTCCCCGGGGGGGAGAAACACTGAAGCTTTCTTT
TRBV7-8	few	.	TRBJ1-1	CASSPNFRDSLNTEAFF	TGTGCCAGCAGCCCAAACTTCCGGGACTCCTTAAACACTGAAGCTTTCTTT
TRBV6-2/TRBV6-3	.	TRBD1	TRBJ2-1	CASNQGALSEQFF	TGTGCCAGCAATCAGGGGGCGCTTAGTGAGCAGTTCTTC
TRBV6-6	.	TRBD1	TRBJ1-2	CASSYPRDRAYGYTF	TGTGCCAGCAGTTACCCCCGGGACAGGGCTTATGGCTACACCTTC
TRBV7-3	.	.	TRBJ1-1	CASSLQGTRRTMNTEAFF	TGTGCCAGCAGCTTACAAGGGACTCGCCGTACTATGAACACTGAAGCTTTCTTT
TRBV12-3/TRBV12-4	few	.	TRBJ1-2	CASSYSTRVNYGYTF	TGTGCCAGCAGTTACTCGACTAGGGTTAACTATGGCTACACCTTC
TRBV24-1	few	TRBD1	TRBJ2-3	CATSDHRGPDTQYF	TGTGCCACCAGTGATCACAGGGGCCCAGATACGCAGTATTTT
TRBV12-3/TRBV12-4	.	TRBD1	TRBJ1-4	CASSLEGTGQKLFF	TGTGCCAGCAGTTTAGAAGGGACAGGGCAAAAACTGTTTTTT
TRBV12-3/TRBV12-4	.	.	TRBJ1-1	CASRPSLGGAFF	TGTGCGAGCAGACCCTCGTTAGGGGGGGCTTTCTTT
TRBV20-1	.	TRBD2	TRBJ2-3	CSAYFSGRADTQYF	TGCAGTGCTTATTTTAGCGGGAGAGCAGATACGCAGTATTTT
TRBV2	.	.	TRBJ1-1	CASTETSKNTEAFF	TGTGCCAGCACCGAAACTAGCAAAAACACTGAAGCTTTCTTT
TRBV7-2	.	TRBD2	TRBJ2-7	CASSLGSLAGSPYEQYF	TGTGCCAGCAGCTTAGGCAGTCTAGCGGGTTCCCCCTACGAGCAGTACTTC
TRBV7-9	.	TRBD1	TRBJ2-7	CASSFWTGKGYEQYF	TGTGCCAGCAGCTTCTGGACAGGGAAAGGGTACGAGCAGTACTTC
TRBV19	few	TRBD1	TRBJ1-5	CASSISTGLNQPQHF	TGTGCCAGTAGTATCTCGACAGGGCTGAATCAGCCCCAGCATTTT